This entry is about one T cell receptor (beta chain). Per the original data handling: Amplification from reference gene primers served as the basis for estimated nucleated cell counts. Assay used: immunoSEQ multiplex PCR; TCRdb lists only in-frame clones, some missing. That table is the source of V, J and clone size, and D and trimming were worked out from the DNA. The sample lists more than 150,000 clones; approximately 88% were seen once. CDR1 and CDR2 (germline): SGHAT, FQNNGV. With 1 base removed from V and 1 base from J, the gap between germline ends came to 11 bases. This CDR3 comprises 15 residues. This study enrolled people aged about 18 to 100 from roughly 24 US geographic areas. These data come from a study of blood T cell repertoires in COVID-19. Study context: From the United States, Italy and Spain came samples of acute and convalescent COVID-19. T cells, B-cell-depleted T cells, or PBMCs provided the cDNA or gDNA that served as material.

Sequencing was done on a sample of PBMCs or T cells enriched from blood (not recorded which). The receptor was isolated from a woman between 55 and 75 years old who had recovered from COVID-19. V is TRBV11-2 and J is TRBJ2-7; tentatively, D is TRBD2 (6 bases). This CDR3 reads CASSLAAGRSYEQYF. The CDR3 bases are TGTGCCAGCAGCTTAGCGGCGGGGAGATCCTACGAGCAGTACTTC.